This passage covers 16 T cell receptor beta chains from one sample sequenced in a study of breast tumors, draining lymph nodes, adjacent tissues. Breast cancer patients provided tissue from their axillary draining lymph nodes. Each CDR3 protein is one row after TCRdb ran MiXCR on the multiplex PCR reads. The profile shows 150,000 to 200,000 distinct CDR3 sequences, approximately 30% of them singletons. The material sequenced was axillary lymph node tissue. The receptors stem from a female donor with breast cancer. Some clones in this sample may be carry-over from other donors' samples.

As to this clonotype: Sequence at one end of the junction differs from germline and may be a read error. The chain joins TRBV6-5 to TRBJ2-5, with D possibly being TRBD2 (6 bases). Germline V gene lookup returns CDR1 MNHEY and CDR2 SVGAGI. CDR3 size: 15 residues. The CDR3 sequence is CAGSHSRRGVETQYF. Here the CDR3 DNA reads TGTGCCGGCAGTCACTCAAGGAGGGGTGTGGAGACCCAGTACTTC.

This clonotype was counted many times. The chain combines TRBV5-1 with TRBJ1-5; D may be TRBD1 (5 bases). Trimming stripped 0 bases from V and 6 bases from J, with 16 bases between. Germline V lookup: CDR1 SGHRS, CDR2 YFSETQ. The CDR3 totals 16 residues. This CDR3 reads CASSLEGRGRGQPQHF. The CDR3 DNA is TGCGCCAGCAGCTTGGAGGGGCGGGGGAGGGGTCAGCCCCAGCATTTT.

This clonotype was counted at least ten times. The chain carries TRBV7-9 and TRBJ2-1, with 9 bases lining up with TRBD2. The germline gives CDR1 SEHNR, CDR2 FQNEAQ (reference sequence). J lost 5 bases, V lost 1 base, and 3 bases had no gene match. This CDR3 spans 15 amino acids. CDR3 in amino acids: CASSLGLAGNNEQFF. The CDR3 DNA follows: TGTGCCAGCAGCTTAGGGCTAGCGGGAAACAATGAGCAGTTCTTC.

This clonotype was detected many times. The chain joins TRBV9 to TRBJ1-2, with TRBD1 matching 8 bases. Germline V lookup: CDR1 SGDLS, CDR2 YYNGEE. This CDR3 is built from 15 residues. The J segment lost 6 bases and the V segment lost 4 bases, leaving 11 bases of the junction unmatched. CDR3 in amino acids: CASSSRGRRGNGYTF. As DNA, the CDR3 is TGTGCCAGCAGCTCCAGGGGGCGCAGAGGAAATGGCTACACCTTC.

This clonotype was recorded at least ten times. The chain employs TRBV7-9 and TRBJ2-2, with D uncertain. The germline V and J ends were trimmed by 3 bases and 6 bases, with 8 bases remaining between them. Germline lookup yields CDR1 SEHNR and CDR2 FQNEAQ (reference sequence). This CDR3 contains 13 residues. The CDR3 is CASSFPTAGELFF. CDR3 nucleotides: TGTGCCAGCAGCTTCCCCACGGCCGGGGAGCTGTTTTTT.

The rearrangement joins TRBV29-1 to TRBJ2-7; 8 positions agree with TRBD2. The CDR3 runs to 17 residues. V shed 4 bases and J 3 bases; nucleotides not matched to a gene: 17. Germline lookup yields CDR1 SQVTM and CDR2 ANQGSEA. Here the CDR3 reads CSVASSQVLAGFYEQYF. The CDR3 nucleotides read TGCAGCGTTGCCAGCAGCCAAGTTTTAGCGGGATTCTACGAGCAGTACTTC.

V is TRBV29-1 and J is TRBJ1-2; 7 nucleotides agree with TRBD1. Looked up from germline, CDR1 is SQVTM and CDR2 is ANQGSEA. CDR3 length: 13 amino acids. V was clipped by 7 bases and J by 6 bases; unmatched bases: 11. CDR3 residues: CSARGRGLDGYTF. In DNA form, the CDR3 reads TGCAGCGCCAGAGGGAGGGGGCTAGATGGCTACACCTTC.

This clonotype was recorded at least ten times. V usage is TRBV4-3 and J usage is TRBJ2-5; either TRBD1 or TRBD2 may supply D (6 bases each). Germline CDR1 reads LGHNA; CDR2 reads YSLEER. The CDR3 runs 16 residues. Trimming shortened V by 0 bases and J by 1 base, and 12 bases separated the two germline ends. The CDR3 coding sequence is TGCGCCAGCAGCCAAGAAAAGGGGGGCCTCCAAGAGACCCAGTACTTC. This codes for CASSQEKGGLQETQYF.

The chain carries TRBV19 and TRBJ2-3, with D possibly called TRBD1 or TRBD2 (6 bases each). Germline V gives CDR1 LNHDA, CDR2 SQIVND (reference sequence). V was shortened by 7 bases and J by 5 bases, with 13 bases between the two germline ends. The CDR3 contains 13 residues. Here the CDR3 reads CASTGGGGDTQYF. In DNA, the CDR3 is TGTGCCAGTACTGGTGGAGGGGGAGATACGCAGTATTTT.

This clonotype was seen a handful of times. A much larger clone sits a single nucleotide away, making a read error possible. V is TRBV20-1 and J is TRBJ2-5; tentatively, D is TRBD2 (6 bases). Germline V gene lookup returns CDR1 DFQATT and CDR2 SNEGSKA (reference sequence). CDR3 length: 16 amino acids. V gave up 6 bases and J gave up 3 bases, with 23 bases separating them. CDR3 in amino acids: CSAPRPGTRPKETQYF. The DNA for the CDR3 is TGCAGTGCCCCCCGCCCGGGGACTCGCCCCAAAGAGACCCAGTACTTC.

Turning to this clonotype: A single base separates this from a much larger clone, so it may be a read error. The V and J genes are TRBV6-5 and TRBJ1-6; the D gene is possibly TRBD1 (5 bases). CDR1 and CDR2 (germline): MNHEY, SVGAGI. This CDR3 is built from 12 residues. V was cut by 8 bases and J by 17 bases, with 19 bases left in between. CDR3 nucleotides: TGTGCCAGCGGTCGGCTCGGCGGGACGTTCCACTTT. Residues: CASGRLGGTFHF.

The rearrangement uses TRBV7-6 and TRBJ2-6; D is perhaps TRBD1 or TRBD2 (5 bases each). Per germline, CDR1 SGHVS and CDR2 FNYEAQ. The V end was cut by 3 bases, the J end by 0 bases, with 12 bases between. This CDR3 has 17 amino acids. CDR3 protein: CASSFLSGTSGANVLTF. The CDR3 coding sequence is TGTGCCAGCAGCTTTCTGTCGGGGACCTCTGGGGCCAACGTCCTGACTTTC.

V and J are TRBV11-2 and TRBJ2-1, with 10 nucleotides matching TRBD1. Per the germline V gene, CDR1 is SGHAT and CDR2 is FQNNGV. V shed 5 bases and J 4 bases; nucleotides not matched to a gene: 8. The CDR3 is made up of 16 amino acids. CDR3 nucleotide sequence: TGTGCCAGCAGCAAAGCCCCGGGACAGGGGTACAATGAGCAGTTCTTC. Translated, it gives CASSKAPGQGYNEQFF.

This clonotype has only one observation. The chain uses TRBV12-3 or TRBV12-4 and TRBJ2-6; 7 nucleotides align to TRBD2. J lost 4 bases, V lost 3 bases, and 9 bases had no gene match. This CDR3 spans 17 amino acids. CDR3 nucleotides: TGTGCCAGCAGTTTTGACGGGGGGAACACCGGGGCCAACGTCCTGACTTTC. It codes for CASSFDGGNTGANVLTF.

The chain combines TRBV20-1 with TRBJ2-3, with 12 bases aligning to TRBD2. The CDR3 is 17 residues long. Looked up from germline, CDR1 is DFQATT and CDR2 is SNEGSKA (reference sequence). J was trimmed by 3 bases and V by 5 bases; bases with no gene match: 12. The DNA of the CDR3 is TGCAGTGCTTTTCTAGCGGGGGGGCAAGTGGGGACAGATACGCAGTATTTT. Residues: CSAFLAGGQVGTDTQYF.

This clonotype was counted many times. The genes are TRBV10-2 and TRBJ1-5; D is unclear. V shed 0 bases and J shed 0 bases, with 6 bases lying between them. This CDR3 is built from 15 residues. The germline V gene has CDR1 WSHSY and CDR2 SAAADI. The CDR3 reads CASSESGYSNQPQHF. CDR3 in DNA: TGCGCCAGCAGTGAGTCGGGGTATAGCAATCAGCCCCAGCATTTT.